The next 10 T cell receptor beta chains were all read from a single sample in a study of cytomegalovirus exposure and HLA in healthy donors. It was with 60 Vbeta and 13 Jbeta primers that the PCR ran. The assay was immunoSEQ multiplex PCR, and TCRdb's table has in-frame clones only and misses some. This table has roughly 130,000 clones, approximately 80% appearing once. What was sequenced was PBMCs. Source of these receptors: a woman aged 40 to 55 in good health and CMV-seronegative.

V and J are TRBV6-6 and TRBJ2-3, with D uncertain. V lost 6 bases and J 0 bases, leaving 4 bases between the germline ends. The V gene's germline CDR1 is MNHNY and CDR2 SVGAGI (reference sequence). This CDR3 has 12 amino acids. Written as DNA, the CDR3 is TGTGCCAGCAGGACTAGCACAGATACGCAGTATTTT. Protein product: CASRTSTDTQYF.

The chain has TRBV6-5 and TRBJ2-2; D is unclear. The CDR3 is made up of 15 amino acids. V lost 0 bases and J 3 bases, leaving 8 bases between the germline ends. The germline V gene has CDR1 MNHEY and CDR2 SVGAGI. DNA of the CDR3: TGTGCCAGCAGTTACTCCCAATTTGACACCGGGGAGCTGTTTTTT. This encodes CASSYSQFDTGELFF.

This chain uses TRBV5-4 with TRBJ1-2; D perhaps matches TRBD1 (5 bases). The CDR3 totals 14 residues. CDR1 and CDR2 from the germline V gene are SGHNT and YYREEE (reference sequence). Deletions cut 1 base from V and 4 bases from J, with 11 bases between. The CDR3, as DNA: TGTGCCAGCAGCTTGCAGGGCCCAGGCTATGGCTACACCTTC. This encodes CASSLQGPGYGYTF.

The chain recombines TRBV15 with TRBJ1-1, with 9 bases that match TRBD1. The germline CDR1 and CDR2 sequences are LNHNV and YYDKDF (reference sequence). Losses at the gene ends were 3 bases for V and 9 bases for J; bases not matched to a gene: 8. The CDR3 consists of 14 residues. The CDR3 nucleotides are TGTGCCACCAGCAGCCGGGACAGGGATCCTAAAGCTTTCTTT. As protein: CATSSRDRDPKAFF. Variable domain in full (rest from reference TRBV15 and TRBJ1-1): DAMVIQNPRYQVTQFGKPVTLSCSQTLNHNVMYWYQQKSSQAPKLLFHYYDKDFNNEADTPDNFQSRRPNTSFCFLDIRSPGLGDTAMYLCATSSRDRDPKAFFGQGTRLTVV.

The CDR3 protein is CASSELAGGQPQHF. CDR3 bases: TGTGCCAGCAGTGAACTGGCAGGGGGTCAGCCCCAGCATTTT. The gene calls are TRBV2 and TRBJ1-5; 7 nucleotides agree with TRBD1. V lost 2 bases and J lost 6; bases outside the gene matches: 4. Germline values: CDR1 SNHLY, CDR2 FYNNEI. The CDR3 contains 14 residues.

This clone came up a few times. This sequence joins TRBV4-3 and TRBJ2-2, with 8 bases aligning to TRBD2. In germline, CDR1 is LGHNA, CDR2 YSLEER. The trim removed 0 bases at V and 7 bases at J, leaving 10 bases unmatched. This CDR3 contains 17 residues. The CDR3 coding sequence is TGCGCCAGCAGCCAAGAGGTCGCGGGAGGATATATCGGGGAGCTGTTTTTT. This sequence encodes CASSQEVAGGYIGELFF.

About this clone: Other DNA sequences in the same sample also yield this CDR3. This rearrangement joins TRBV5-1 to TRBJ2-1, with 10 positions matching TRBD1. The CDR3 has 15 residues. Trimming cost V 4 bases and J 4 bases; bases outside gene matches: 5. Germline V gene lookup returns CDR1 SGHRS and CDR2 YFSETQ. CDR3 sequence reads: CASSPGQGTYNEQFF. As DNA, the CDR3 is TGCGCCAGCAGCCCGGGACAGGGGACATACAATGAGCAGTTCTTC.

The V call is TRBV5-6, the J call TRBJ1-2; D unclear. The CDR3 is 15 residues long. Germline CDR1 is SGHDT and CDR2 is YYEEEE. V was cut by 1 base and J by 3 bases, with 13 bases left in between. CDR3 region: CASSLKSGQHYGYTF. In DNA form, the CDR3 reads TGTGCCAGCAGCTTGAAGTCTGGGCAGCACTATGGCTACACCTTC.

Here the CDR3 reads CSVSYRGRQPQHF. CDR3 sequence (DNA): TGCAGCGTTTCGTACAGGGGCAGGCAGCCCCAGCATTTT. The V gene is TRBV29-1, the J gene TRBJ1-5; 7 nucleotides match TRBD1. J was trimmed by 7 bases and V by 5 bases; bases with no gene match: 8. This CDR3 comprises 13 residues. CDR1 and CDR2 from the germline V gene are SQVTM and ANQGSEA.

V and J are TRBV6-1 and TRBJ2-1; TRBD2 might be the D (5 bases). Germline V gene lookup returns CDR1 MNHNS and CDR2 SASEGT. The V end lost 2 bases, the J end lost 0 bases, and 17 bases lay between the germline ends. There are 18 residues in the CDR3. CDR3 nucleotide sequence: TGTGCCAGCAGTGAATTCGTGGGAGAGGCCCACTCCTACAATGAGCAGTTCTTC. This translates into CASSEFVGEAHSYNEQFF.